This TCR beta chain was identified in a study of blood T cell repertoires in COVID-19 (dated by TCRdb to 2020 to 2021). Turning to the overall study: Collaborator samples came from the United States, Italy and Spain and covered acute and convalescent phases of COVID-19. Sample metadata almost always included a de-identified subject ID, COVID-19 status, age in years and sex. Subjects who had been exposed to COVID-19, were actively infected with it, or had recovered from it provided the deeply sampled blood TCRbeta repertoires that made up the dataset. Where HLA class I and class II types were available, the types were taken from metadata supplied by the sample provider, not from assay-based typing. The prospective study material was composed of cDNA or gDNA derived from T cells, B-cell-depleted T cells, or PBMCs. The repertoires were made available in a free public database intended to serve as a resource for research on the immune response to SARS-CoV-2. The samples were drawn from two sources: the first 160 participants of the ongoing ImmuneRACE study, and 1,000 to 1,500 subjects contributed by 6 global collaborators. Points the paper makes about the study in general: The amount of clinical and demographic metadata varied by source and participant and was provided uncurated.

A word on this clone: Which antigen it targets is not known. Per-base quality was not reported, and no clone a single base away is much larger than it.

TCRbeta CDR3 regions were amplified from genomic DNA by means of the immunoSEQ Assay, a bias-controlled multiplex PCR. On the study's bioinformatics: Nucleated cell counts per sample were estimated from amplification of reference gene primers within the assay. To quantify the absolute abundance of each unique TCRbeta CDR3 rearrangement, sequence reads were collapsed and filtered. For each sample, productive Simpson clonality was calculated by taking the square root of Simpson's diversity index across productive rearrangements. The table comes from immuneACCESS by way of TCRdb, which keeps in-frame sequences with V and J called. Part of the clones is missing from these tables; in studies checked, under half for an unresolved V gene and the rest for unknown reasons. The D gene and trimming were derived from the DNA, and the V and J assignments and clone size from that table. This sample has under 300,000 clones in its table, and roughly 89% of those were observed once. Roughly 2.2% of the sample goes to the ten largest clones.

The cysteine opens and the phenylalanine closes a CDR3 of 18 amino acids. Just the 54-base CDR3 DNA is kept, in frame starting at base 1. CDR1 and CDR2 (SEHNR, FQNEAQ) derive from the germline V gene (reference sequence). V sheds 1 base and J sheds 4 bases, leaving 17 bases between their ends. Whole blood was collected in K2EDTA tubes by collaborating institutions according to the institutions' own protocols. Collaborator samples were shipped for TCRbeta analysis as frozen whole blood, isolated PBMCs, or DNA extracted from either sample type. Recombination joined TRBV7-9 with TRBJ1-6; a tentative D call is TRBD1 (6 bases match). This clonotype was obtained from a man aged 50 to 60 with acute or convalescent COVID-19. Sequencing was carried out using peripheral blood. The DNA is as follows: TGTGCCAGCAGCTTAGAGCTGGAGGACAGACGTTATAATTCACCCCTCCACTTT. Translated, it gives CASSLELEDRRYNSPLHF.